This paragraph covers one TCR beta chain sequence. The target of this receptor is not known. The missing conserved phenylalanine or tryptophan at the end of this CDR3 makes a read error likely. Because the CDR3's place on the DNA is in doubt, the DNA is left out and the CDR3 is given as listed by TCRdb. The source of the sample is a study of T cell repertoires in cytomegalovirus infection (dated by TCRdb to about 2019). About the investigation overall: Because public TCR beta signatures pointed to carriage of CMV infection together with the matching HLA type, the HLA type of each donor mattered for the analysis. Study-level results and caveats: In both this cohort and an independent roughly 330-donor cohort, the cumulative frequency of public TCR beta family members distinguished carriers of CMV infection plus the relevant HLA type. In the ex vivo response, HLA-C-restricted CMV-specific TCR beta clonotypes were dominant, and in two of eight donors the single most frequent clonotype came from this HLA-C-restricted group.

For sequencing, an Illumina HiSeq 1500 was employed. TCRdb ran its own pipeline on the public reads, namely fastp trimming at Q25 and MiXCR clone calling, and kept in-frame beta chains. CDR3 protein sequences are deduplicated, and each keeps its most common genes and DNA. Within this sample are roughly 760,000 distinct CDR3 sequences, with less than 40% of them counted one time only. Jointly, the top ten make up 2.5% to 3% of the sample. Per the germline V gene (reference sequence), SEHNR is the CDR1 and FQNEAQ is the CDR2. From its first to its last residue, the CDR3 has 16 amino acids. The sequence joins TRBV7-9 to TRBJ2-7; the table's D call, TRBD1, has no DNA check behind it. Sequenced input: PBMCs. The sequence was collected from a human donor in good health (CMV status not recorded). Some clones in this sample may be carry-over from other donors' samples. The CDR3 corresponds to CASSMFGGRHPYEQSL.